This entry lists 25 T cell receptor beta chains sequenced from one sample in a study of cytomegalovirus exposure and HLA in healthy donors. With 60 Vbeta and 13 Jbeta primers, the PCR was carried out. Data came from immunoSEQ multiplex PCR; TCRdb stores just in-frame clones and leaves some out. The sample consists of some 100,000 clones, roughly four fifths of them appearing once. The source material was PBMCs. These receptors were taken from a male donor in good health and CMV-seropositive.

The chain uses TRBV6-5 and TRBJ1-1, with D perhaps matching TRBD1 (5 bases). Per germline, CDR1 MNHEY and CDR2 SVGAGI. CDR3 size: 12 residues. V lost 6 bases and J 1 base, leaving 6 bases between the germline ends. This CDR3 is CASSGGNTEAFF. DNA for the CDR3: TGTGCCAGCAGCGGGGGGAACACTGAAGCTTTCTTT.

This chain joins TRBV6-5 and TRBJ2-2; D call uncertain. V lost 0 bases to trimming and J lost 3 bases, with 8 bases between them. Germline V CDR1 and CDR2: MNHEY, SVGAGI. This CDR3 spans 15 amino acids. The chain's CDR3 is CASSYSRAYTGELFF. Written as DNA, the CDR3 is TGTGCCAGCAGTTACTCTAGAGCTTACACCGGGGAGCTGTTTTTT.

Details on this clone: At one of its ends the junction is not consistent with the germline gene, which may arise from a read error. The chain has TRBV7-6 and TRBJ1-2; TRBD1 agrees at 10 bases. Per germline, CDR1 SGHVS and CDR2 FNYEAQ. CDR3 length: 16 residues. CDR3 loop: CASRLGPGQGPYGYTF. Written as DNA, the CDR3 is TGTGCCAGCAGATTAGGCCCGGGACAGGGGCCCTATGGCTACACCTTC.

This clone was counted a few times. This chain's CDR3 is CASDRTANSNQPQHF. The CDR3 nucleotides read TGTGCCAGCGACAGGACAGCGAATAGCAATCAGCCCCAGCATTTT. The V and J genes are TRBV19 and TRBJ1-5, with a weak D call TRBD1 (6 bases). The germline V gene encodes CDR1 LNHDA and CDR2 SQIVND (reference sequence). V lost 9 bases and J lost 0, with 15 bases in between. CDR3 size: 15 residues.

The gene calls are TRBV27 and TRBJ1-5, with D tentatively TRBD1 (5 bases). CDR1 is MNHEY, CDR2 SMNVEV, per germline (reference sequence). This CDR3 is built from 16 residues. V lost 0 bases and J 1 base, leaving 10 bases between the germline ends. CDR3 nucleotides: TGTGCCAGCAGTTTATCCCTGCAGGGAAGCAATCAGCCCCAGCATTTT. Translating it yields CASSLSLQGSNQPQHF.

The V gene is TRBV18, the J gene TRBJ1-3; D ambiguous. Germline V CDR1 and CDR2: KGHSH, LQKENI. V lost 6 bases to trimming and J lost 1 base, with 7 bases between them. This CDR3 has 13 residues. CDR3 region: CASSLTSGNTIYF. As DNA, the CDR3 is TGTGCCAGCTCCCTGACTTCTGGAAACACCATATATTTT.

V and J are TRBV27 and TRBJ1-2; D may be TRBD1 (6 bases). This CDR3 is 15 amino acids long. Trimming removed 5 bases at V and 2 bases at J, with 15 bases between. Germline V lookup: CDR1 MNHEY, CDR2 SMNVEV (reference sequence). The CDR3 DNA reads as TGTGCCAGCAGTCAGGGACAACCTACAAACTATGGCTACACCTTC. It codes for CASSQGQPTNYGYTF.

This clone was found a few times. The rearrangement uses TRBV5-1 and TRBJ1-2; 8 positions match TRBD1. The V gene end was trimmed by 4 bases and the J gene end by 7 bases; junction bases not matched to a gene: 9. From germline, CDR1 is SGHRS and CDR2 YFSETQ. The CDR3 extends over 14 amino acids. The DNA of the CDR3 is TGCGCCAGCAGCCCGTTCGACAGGGGCGGTGGCTACACCTTC. Translation gives CASSPFDRGGGYTF.

V is TRBV4-1 and J is TRBJ1-2; possible D gene TRBD1, 6 bases. Per the germline V gene, CDR1 is MGHRA and CDR2 is YSYEKL. V was cut by 2 bases and J by 4 bases, with 8 bases left in between. The CDR3 contains 13 residues. In DNA form, the CDR3 reads TGCGCCAGCAGCCAACAGGGGAGCTATGGCTACACCTTC. Its translation is CASSQQGSYGYTF.

V and J are TRBV6-6 and TRBJ1-4, with D perhaps TRBD1 (6 bases). The length of the CDR3 is 12 residues. V was shortened by 8 bases and J by 6 bases, with 10 bases between the two germline ends. In germline, CDR1 is MNHNY, CDR2 SVGAGI (reference sequence). The CDR3 region is CASGTSDEKLFF. CDR3 in DNA: TGTGCCAGCGGGACATCTGATGAAAAACTGTTTTTT.

This chain joins TRBV7-2 and TRBJ1-5; 7 bases line up with TRBD1. The CDR3 contains 15 residues. The germline CDR1 and CDR2 sequences are SGHTA and FQGNSA. The ends lost 5 bases at V and 4 bases at J; junction bases unmatched: 8. CDR3 region: CASSAQGGTNQPQHF. Written as DNA, the CDR3 is TGTGCCAGCAGCGCGCAGGGGGGAACAAATCAGCCCCAGCATTTT.

This sequence joins TRBV6-4 and TRBJ2-3; 10 bases align to TRBD2. Trimming cost V 3 bases and J 4 bases; bases outside gene matches: 4. The CDR3 has 15 amino acids. Germline V lookup: CDR1 MRHNA, CDR2 SNTAGT. The chain's CDR3 is CASSEAAGGADTQYF. As DNA, the CDR3 is TGTGCCAGCAGTGAGGCAGCGGGGGGGGCAGATACGCAGTATTTT.

This clone was detected only a few times. The CDR3 is CASSLTVAPDQPQHF. CDR3 nucleotides: TGTGCCAGCAGCTTAACAGTTGCACCAGATCAGCCCCAGCATTTT. The V gene is TRBV7-3, the J gene TRBJ1-5; D not resolved. This CDR3 is 15 amino acids long. Trimming left V 0 bases short and J 5 bases short, with 11 bases between. Germline CDR1 is SGHTA and CDR2 is FQGTGA.

The V gene is TRBV2, the J gene TRBJ2-1; D perhaps matches TRBD2 (5 bases). V was cut by 2 bases and J by 1 base, with 6 bases left in between. CDR1 and CDR2 from the germline V gene are SNHLY and FYNNEI. The CDR3 is 14 amino acids. CDR3: CASSEWTSYNEQFF. The CDR3 DNA reads TGTGCCAGCAGTGAATGGACTTCCTACAATGAGCAGTTCTTC.

The chain has TRBV6-1 and TRBJ1-5, with 8 bases fitting TRBD1. The CDR3 runs to 15 residues. Germline V gene sequence: CDR1 MNHNS, CDR2 SASEGT. Trimming cost V 6 bases and J 4 bases; bases outside gene matches: 8. This CDR3 is CASRAGGDRNQPQHF. For the CDR3, the DNA is TGTGCCAGCAGGGCAGGGGGGGACAGGAATCAGCCCCAGCATTTT.

The V call is TRBV7-2, the J call TRBJ1-5; 7 bases line up with TRBD1. The germline V gene has CDR1 SGHTA and CDR2 FQGNSA. The V and J ends lost 3 bases and 0 bases, in that order; junction bases with no gene match: 5. The CDR3 totals 16 residues. This CDR3 reads CASSFIGTDSNQPQHF. For the CDR3, the DNA is TGTGCCAGCAGCTTCATAGGGACAGATAGCAATCAGCCCCAGCATTTT.

V usage is TRBV28 and J usage is TRBJ2-5, with 7 bases aligning to TRBD1. Germline V gene data show CDR1 as MDHEN and CDR2 as SYDVKM. V shed 5 bases and J 4 bases; nucleotides not matched to a gene: 13. The CDR3 spans 16 residues. The CDR3 DNA follows: TGTGCCAGCAGTACCCTCCGGGACAGTGCCGGAGAGACCCAGTACTTC. Its protein is CASSTLRDSAGETQYF.

The genes are TRBV4-1 and TRBJ1-6; D perhaps matches TRBD1 (5 bases). The germline V and J ends were trimmed by 2 bases and 5 bases, with 13 bases remaining between them. CDR3 length: 16 amino acids. Germline CDR1 and CDR2: MGHRA and YSYEKL. CDR3 coding DNA: TGCGCCAGCAGCCAATCCCAGGGAGGGGATAATTCACCCCTCCACTTT. Its protein product is CASSQSQGGDNSPLHF.

The rearrangement joins TRBV19 to TRBJ2-1; 7 nucleotides agree with TRBD1. V was clipped by 5 bases and J by 4 bases; unmatched bases: 8. The CDR3 covers 15 residues. The germline CDR1 and CDR2 sequences are LNHDA and SQIVND (reference sequence). DNA of the CDR3: TGTGCCAGTAGTCCTGACAGGGTAGCATACAATGAGCAGTTCTTC. Encoded protein: CASSPDRVAYNEQFF.

The chain carries TRBV19 and TRBJ1-5; a possible D gene is TRBD1 (6 bases). CDR1 and CDR2 from the germline V gene are LNHDA and SQIVND (reference sequence). The length of the CDR3 is 17 residues. Trimming pared 5 bases from V and 2 bases from J, leaving 19 bases between. DNA for the CDR3: TGTGCCAGTAGTCCCCGGCGGGGGCAGGGAGGCAATCAGCCCCAGCATTTT. It translates to CASSPRRGQGGNQPQHF.

This clone showed up just once. The chain is built from TRBV6-5 and TRBJ1-5; TRBD1 is a possible D gene (5 bases). The CDR3 runs to 15 residues. The germline CDR1 and CDR2 sequences are MNHEY and SVGAGI. Deletions cut 6 bases from V and 4 bases from J, with 16 bases between. CDR3 sequence (DNA): TGTGCCAGCAGACTCACCTTACAGGAGAATCAGCCCCAGCATTTT. Its protein product is CASRLTLQENQPQHF.

J is TRBJ2-3 and V is TRBV2, with 8 positions matching TRBD2. The CDR3 is 12 amino acids. Looked up from germline, CDR1 is SNHLY and CDR2 is FYNNEI. V lost 10 bases and J lost 2; bases outside the gene matches: 2. The CDR3 region is CATSGYTDTQYF. The CDR3 DNA sequence: TGTGCCACTAGCGGGTACACAGATACGCAGTATTTT.

The chain has TRBV30 and TRBJ1-1, with TRBD1 identical over 10 bases. Germline CDR1 is GTSNPN and CDR2 is SVGIG (reference sequence). The ends lost 2 bases at V and 11 bases at J; junction bases unmatched: 8. The CDR3 consists of 13 residues. CDR3 loop: CAWSFRDRGRAFF. CDR3 in DNA: TGTGCCTGGAGTTTCCGGGACAGGGGTCGGGCTTTCTTT.

The chain links TRBV7-2 to TRBJ1-4; perhaps TRBD1 as D (5 bases). Germline values: CDR1 SGHTA, CDR2 FQGNSA. The CDR3 is made up of 15 amino acids. V was pared by 6 bases and J by 0 bases, with 11 bases between. CDR3 nucleotides: TGTGCCAGCAGTCCTAGGGGTCCAACTAATGAAAAACTGTTTTTT. This gives the protein CASSPRGPTNEKLFF.

The chain recombines TRBV28 with TRBJ1-4; the match to TRBD1 covers 7 bases. The ends lost 5 bases at V and 4 bases at J; junction bases unmatched: 7. CDR1 is MDHEN, CDR2 SYDVKM, per germline. This CDR3 contains 15 residues. CDR3 nucleotides: TGTGCCAGCAGTCTTCGGACAGGTCTTAATGAAAAACTGTTTTTT. Its translation: CASSLRTGLNEKLFF.